A selection of T cell receptor beta chains follows, all from one sample in a study of blood T cells in healthy people across ages. MiXCR, run by TCRdb on the 5' RACE reads, gives a single entry per CDR3 protein. The sample lists about 1.1 million distinct CDR3 sequences; 35% to 40% were seen once. Source material: blood. Every receptor here comes from a man aged 18 to 29 in good health. Each CDR3 is given with its conserved first and last residue. The order of the fields is CDR3 DNA, CDR3 protein, CDR3 length, V gene, J gene, D gene, clone size. D genes are given only for firm matches. Clone size appears in some rows only: once, few, many, or a class for an expanded clone.

CDR3 DNA: TGTGCCAGCAGCCCAGACCGTCTCGCCGAAGCTTTCTTT; CDR3 protein: CASSPDRLAEAFF; CDR3 length: 13; V gene: TRBV11-2; J gene: TRBJ1-1; D gene: -; clone size: -
CDR3 DNA: TGCAGCGTTGATCCTGCAATATTAGGCAATGAGCAGTACTTC; CDR3 protein: CSVDPAILGNEQYF; CDR3 length: 14; V gene: TRBV29-1; J gene: TRBJ2-5; D gene: -; clone size: -
CDR3 DNA: TGCGCCAGCAGCCGGCAGGGGGGACTTAGCTCCTACAATGAGCAGTTCTTC; CDR3 protein: CASSRQGGLSSYNEQFF; CDR3 length: 17; V gene: TRBV4-3; J gene: TRBJ2-1; D gene: -; clone size: many
CDR3 DNA: TGTGCCAGCAGCTGGGGGCTCAATGAGCAGTTCTTC; CDR3 protein: CASSWGLNEQFF; CDR3 length: 12; V gene: TRBV11-1; J gene: TRBJ2-1; D gene: -; clone size: few
CDR3 DNA: TGTGCCAGCAGCCAAGAAGGCGTCTCCCTCCTTTATGGCTACACCTTC; CDR3 protein: CASSQEGVSLLYGYTF; CDR3 length: 16; V gene: TRBV4-2; J gene: TRBJ1-2; D gene: -; clone size: -
CDR3 DNA: TGTGCCAGCAGCCTCGGACGTTTTCGGACCGGGGAGCTGTTTTTT; CDR3 protein: CASSLGRFRTGELFF; CDR3 length: 15; V gene: TRBV7-8; J gene: TRBJ2-2; D gene: -; clone size: -
CDR3 DNA: TGTGCCAGCACCTCCGTGGGGGATACGCAGTATTTT; CDR3 protein: CASTSVGDTQYF; CDR3 length: 12; V gene: TRBV11-2; J gene: TRBJ2-3; D gene: -; clone size: -
CDR3 DNA: TGCGCCAGCAGCTTGGCACGGGGGCGGGCTGAAGCTTTCTTT; CDR3 protein: CASSLARGRAEAFF; CDR3 length: 14; V gene: TRBV5-1; J gene: TRBJ1-1; D gene: -; clone size: few
CDR3 DNA: TGTGCCAGCAGTAATGGACAGGGCGGAACCTATGGCTACACCTTC; CDR3 protein: CASSNGQGGTYGYTF; CDR3 length: 15; V gene: TRBV6-2/TRBV6-3; J gene: TRBJ1-2; D gene: TRBD1; clone size: -
CDR3 DNA: TGTGCTAGCAGCTTACTACGGAATCAAGAGACCCAGTTCTTC; CDR3 protein: CASSLLRNQETQFF; CDR3 length: 14; V gene: TRBV7-7; J gene: TRBJ2-1; D gene: -; clone size: -
CDR3 DNA: TGTGCCAGCAGCCAGTCCCGGGACAGGGTTCAGCAGTACTTC; CDR3 protein: CASSQSRDRVQQYF; CDR3 length: 14; V gene: TRBV7-2; J gene: TRBJ2-5; D gene: TRBD1; clone size: -
CDR3 DNA: TGTGCCAGCAAGGGTGGAGCGTTGGTCCCGTTCTTC; CDR3 protein: CASKGGALVPFF; CDR3 length: 12; V gene: TRBV6-5; J gene: TRBJ2-1; D gene: -; clone size: -
CDR3 DNA: TGTGCCAGCAGTAATCGGGACCGCGTCAAGCAGTACTTC; CDR3 protein: CASSNRDRVKQYF; CDR3 length: 13; V gene: TRBV6-5; J gene: TRBJ2-5; D gene: -; clone size: -